These 15 T cell receptor beta chains originate from one sample sequenced in a study of spatial heterogeneity in lung cancer. As for time point: sample taken at primary tumor resection. Tumor, nontumor lung or frozen PBMC supplied whole RNA, sequenced without sorting. TCRdb analysed the 5' RACE reads with MiXCR anew, one entry per CDR3 protein. Of around 12,000 distinct CDR3 sequences in the sample, 13% to 15% were seen once. This specimen consisted of PBMCs, obtained at surgery. All receptors come from a male donor with early-stage non-small cell lung cancer.

This clonotype was seen a few times. The chain employs TRBV4-3 and TRBJ2-3, with 11 bases that match TRBD2. Germline CDR1 reads LGHNA; CDR2 reads YSLEER. The CDR3 loop spans 15 amino acids. The V segment lost 3 bases and the J segment 4 bases; nucleotides outside the gene matches: 3. The CDR3 is CASSQGLAAPDTQYF. CDR3 DNA: TGCGCCAGCAGCCAGGGACTAGCGGCCCCAGATACGCAGTATTTT.

This chain links TRBV4-2 with TRBJ1-1, with TRBD1 as a possible D gene (5 bases). The CDR3 totals 17 residues. CDR1 and CDR2 (germline): LGHNA, YNFKEQ. Trimming took 0 bases from V and 1 from J, leaving 15 bases between them. The CDR3 DNA reads as TGTGCCAGCAGCCAAGACGAGGGGAGAGGGGAGAACACTGAAGCTTTCTTT. It translates to CASSQDEGRGENTEAFF.

The CDR3 loop is CASSTRPGTSGGVSYNEQFF. Written as DNA, the CDR3 is TGTGCCAGCAGCACCCGACCCGGGACTAGCGGGGGAGTCTCCTACAATGAGCAGTTCTTC. V is TRBV21-1 and J is TRBJ2-1; the DNA was not compared with TRBD2, the D call given in the table. TRBV21-1 is a documented pseudogene. This CDR3 is 20 amino acids long.

This clonotype has a count of ten or more. The genes are TRBV7-2 and TRBJ1-2; 11 bases match TRBD1. V shed 0 bases and J 4 bases; nucleotides not matched to a gene: 4. The CDR3 contains 16 residues. CDR1 and CDR2 from the germline V gene are SGHTA and FQGNSA. Here the CDR3 reads CASSLAVGQGAYGYTF. CDR3 nucleotides: TGTGCCAGCAGCTTAGCCGTTGGACAGGGGGCCTATGGCTACACCTTC.

This clonotype has a count of ten or more. The chain couples TRBV20-1 to TRBJ1-6, with D uncertain. CDR1 DFQATT and CDR2 SNEGSKA come from the germline V gene (reference sequence). The CDR3 has 14 residues. V was pared by 1 base and J by 7 bases, with 11 bases between. The CDR3 region is CSARARLENSPLHF. The CDR3 coding sequence is TGCAGTGCTAGAGCCCGTCTGGAGAATTCACCCCTCCACTTT.

The V gene is TRBV6-5, the J gene TRBJ1-1, with 8 bases matching TRBD1. The CDR3 is made up of 13 amino acids. With 5 bases clipped from V and 4 bases from J, the junction kept 3 bases outside the gene matches. Germline V CDR1 and CDR2: MNHEY, SVGAGI. This CDR3 reads CASSQDRATEAFF. The CDR3, as DNA: TGTGCCAGCAGTCAGGACAGGGCCACTGAAGCTTTCTTT.

This clonotype occurred many times. The chain has TRBV4-1 and TRBJ1-1; the match to TRBD1 covers 7 bases. The CDR3 consists of 14 residues. Germline V gene sequence: CDR1 MGHRA, CDR2 YSYEKL. V was clipped by 6 bases and J by 0 bases; unmatched bases: 4. The CDR3 sequence: CASREQGMNTEAFF. CDR3 DNA: TGCGCCAGCAGGGAACAGGGGATGAACACTGAAGCTTTCTTT.

This clonotype has just a few counts. V gene TRBV6-2 or TRBV6-3 combines with J gene TRBJ2-1, with D unclear. Trimming pared 6 bases from V and 6 bases from J, leaving 12 bases between. This CDR3 is 13 amino acids long. Per germline, CDR1 MNHEY and CDR2 SVGEGT. The CDR3 bases are TGTGCCAGCAGCCAGCAAGCGACCAATGAGCAGTTCTTC. This codes for CASSQQATNEQFF.

A few counts support this clonotype. In nucleotides, the CDR3 is TGTGCCAGCAGTTACGGGGTCGGGGAGAATTCACCCCTCCACTTT. Translating it yields CASSYGVGENSPLHF. The V and J genes are TRBV6-5 and TRBJ1-6; no clear D. The CDR3 runs 15 residues. V lost 2 bases, J lost 7 bases, and 12 bases lay in between. Germline V gene lookup returns CDR1 MNHEY and CDR2 SVGAGI.

This clonotype was recorded at least ten times. V gene TRBV18 combines with J gene TRBJ2-5; D call uncertain. The CDR3 has 11 amino acids. V was clipped by 1 base and J by 5 bases, with 2 bases between them. CDR1 KGHSH and CDR2 LQKENI come from the germline V gene. CDR3 bases: TGTGCCAGCTCACCACAGGAGACCCAGTACTTC. Residues: CASSPQETQYF.

As concerns this clonotype: Relative to the germline gene, one junction end is altered; a read error may explain this. In nucleotides, the CDR3 is TGCGCCAGCAGCTTGTTGGGACAGGGAAATGACAAACTGTTTTTT. Protein sequence: CASSLLGQGNDKLFF. The chain is built from TRBV5-1 and TRBJ1-4; TRBD1 agrees at 9 bases. The CDR3 is made up of 15 amino acids. Germline V gene lookup returns CDR1 SGHRS and CDR2 YFSETQ.

This clonotype was seen at least ten times. The chain combines TRBV6-5 with TRBJ1-2, with TRBD1 as a possible D gene (5 bases). The length of the CDR3 is 13 residues. Germline lookup yields CDR1 MNHEY and CDR2 SVGAGI. V was shortened by 2 bases and J by 6 bases, with 10 bases between the two germline ends. CDR3 nucleotide sequence: TGTGCCAGCAGTTACGAGGGGCGGGATGGCTACACCTTC. Translated: CASSYEGRDGYTF.

The V and J genes are TRBV4-2 and TRBJ1-2; possible D gene TRBD1, 5 bases. V gave up 0 bases and J gave up 8 bases, with 22 bases separating them. The germline V gene has CDR1 LGHNA and CDR2 YNFKEQ. This CDR3 region has 17 residues. The CDR3 sequence: CASSQDAGVNRLGGYTF. The CDR3 DNA reads TGTGCCAGCAGCCAAGATGCGGGTGTTAACAGGCTAGGGGGCTACACCTTC.

The CDR3 DNA reads as TGCAGTGCCCCCCGAGGTGAAAAACTGTTTTTT. Translation gives CSAPRGEKLFF. This rearrangement joins TRBV20-1 to TRBJ1-4; D gene uncertain. Trimming left V 6 bases short and J 7 bases short, with 9 bases between. CDR3 length: 11 amino acids. CDR1 is DFQATT and CDR2 is SNEGSKA in the germline V gene (reference sequence).

This clonotype was seen more than once but under ten times. The V and J genes are TRBV20-1 and TRBJ1-3, with D possibly matching TRBD1 (5 bases). The CDR3 contains 15 residues. Trimming removed 5 bases from V and 4 bases from J, with 18 bases in between. Germline V lookup: CDR1 DFQATT, CDR2 SNEGSKA (reference sequence). The CDR3 protein is CSAGRQFRGGNTIYF. CDR3 coding DNA: TGCAGTGCTGGACGACAGTTTCGAGGAGGAAACACCATATATTTT.